The 23 T cell receptor beta chains below all came from one sample that was sequenced in a study of radiation and T cells in renal cell carcinoma. Documented treatment: treatment-naive control, cytoreductive nephrectomy. This table comes from immunoSEQ multiplex PCR, and its TCRdb copy is limited to in-frame clones, with some not included. In the table there are about 23,000 clones, approximately 54% of which are singletons. The sequencing used tumor tissue, collected from a patient whose treatment was nephrectomy without radiotherapy. Receptors were obtained from a human donor with renal cell carcinoma.

The genes are TRBV27 and TRBJ2-7, with 11 bases that match TRBD2. With V trimmed by 3 bases and J by 4 bases, 5 bases remained unmatched. CDR1 and CDR2 (germline): MNHEY, SMNVEV (reference sequence). The CDR3 runs to 15 residues. DNA of the CDR3: TGTGCCAGCAGTTTCCTTAGCGGGGGGGCTTACGAGCAGTACTTC. Its translation is CASSFLSGGAYEQYF.

The CDR3 loop is CSVRKRGSVNEQYF. CDR3 nucleotides: TGCAGCGTTCGAAAGCGGGGGAGTGTCAACGAGCAGTACTTC. This chain joins TRBV29-1 and TRBJ2-7, with TRBD2 matching over 8 bases. V gave up 5 bases and J gave up 5 bases; unmatched junction bases: 11. CDR3 length equals 14 residues. Germline values: CDR1 SQVTM, CDR2 ANQGSEA.

V usage is TRBV5-1 and J usage is TRBJ2-7, with unresolved D. Germline CDR1 is SGHRS and CDR2 is YFSETQ. CDR3 length equals 16 residues. Trimming left V 4 bases short and J 2 bases short, with 19 bases between. As DNA, the CDR3 is TGCGCCAGCAGCCGGATATCTGATCTCTTTACCTACGAGCAGTACTTC. Its protein product is CASSRISDLFTYEQYF.

This chain connects TRBV29-1 to TRBJ1-1, with a tentative D call TRBD1 (6 bases). Per the germline V gene, CDR1 is SQVTM and CDR2 is ANQGSEA. V was trimmed by 0 bases and J by 6 bases, leaving 17 bases between them. The length of the CDR3 is 15 residues. This chain's CDR3 is CSVEDPRGSVSEAFF. The CDR3, as DNA: TGCAGCGTTGAAGACCCCAGGGGTTCTGTCTCTGAAGCTTTCTTT.

The chain uses TRBV10-3 and TRBJ2-7, with 7 positions matching TRBD1. Germline V gene sequence: CDR1 ENHRY, CDR2 SYGVKD. The trim removed 0 bases at V and 2 bases at J, leaving 7 bases unmatched. The CDR3 totals 16 residues. CDR3 region: CAISESRDRRTYEQYF. CDR3 DNA sequence: TGTGCCATCAGTGAGTCGAGGGACAGAAGGACCTACGAGCAGTACTTC.

J is TRBJ1-3 and V is TRBV11-2; D might be TRBD1 (6 bases). Per the germline V gene, CDR1 is SGHAT and CDR2 is FQNNGV. This CDR3 is 15 amino acids long. V was trimmed by 3 bases and J by 0 bases, leaving 9 bases between them. Written as DNA, the CDR3 is TGTGCCAGCAGCTTGACGACAGGCTCTGGAAACACCATATATTTT. Its translation: CASSLTTGSGNTIYF.

Note on this clone: No conserved phenylalanine or tryptophan is present at the end of the CDR3, so a read error is the likely explanation. The DNA is left out, because the CDR3 cannot be placed on it with certainty; the CDR3 is given as TCRdb lists it. The rearrangement uses TRBV7-2 and TRBJ2-7. The CDR3 is 8 residues long, ends included. Per germline, CDR1 SGHTA and CDR2 FQGNSA. The CDR3 is CASSFGGL.

This clone was seen a single time. This chain links TRBV4-3 with TRBJ2-1; D remains ambiguous. The germline gives CDR1 LGHNA, CDR2 YSLEER. The V end lost 6 bases, the J end lost 2 bases, and 14 bases lay between the germline ends. There are 15 residues in the CDR3. The CDR3 loop reads CASRGSLTAYNEQFF. The CDR3 region has the DNA TGCGCCAGCAGGGGGTCCCTGACGGCCTACAATGAGCAGTTCTTC.

The CDR3 region is CATSIDRGFEKLFF. As DNA, the CDR3 is TGTGCCACCAGCATCGACAGGGGGTTTGAAAAACTGTTTTTT. This sequence joins TRBV15 and TRBJ1-4; 9 bases map to TRBD1. This CDR3 comprises 14 residues. V shed 4 bases and J 7 bases; nucleotides not matched to a gene: 4. CDR1 is LNHNV and CDR2 is YYDKDF in the germline V gene (reference sequence).

This clone has just a few counts. The rearrangement links TRBV5-4 to TRBJ1-1; 7 bases line up with TRBD1. Trimming took 3 bases from V and 0 from J; bases not matched to a gene: 2. CDR3 length: 14 residues. Germline V CDR1 and CDR2: SGHNT, YYREEE (reference sequence). As DNA, the CDR3 is TGTGCCAGCAGCTCAGGGGGAGTGAACACTGAAGCTTTCTTT. It encodes CASSSGGVNTEAFF.

The chain couples TRBV4-3 to TRBJ2-2; D might be TRBD1 or TRBD2, each matching 5 bases. The CDR3 sequence is 14 residues long. Looked up from germline, CDR1 is LGHNA and CDR2 is YSLEER. Trimming pared 6 bases from V and 1 base from J, leaving 9 bases between. The CDR3 here is CASRGTENTGELFF. For the CDR3, the DNA is TGCGCCAGCAGGGGGACGGAGAACACCGGGGAGCTGTTTTTT.

The chain has TRBV5-1 and TRBJ2-5; the D call may be TRBD1 or TRBD2 (5 bases each). This CDR3 spans 15 amino acids. V was cut by 4 bases and J by 5 bases, with 18 bases left in between. Germline lookup yields CDR1 SGHRS and CDR2 YFSETQ. CDR3 protein: CASSPGVQGGETQYF. The CDR3 bases are TGCGCCAGCAGCCCCGGGGTGCAGGGCGGGGAGACCCAGTACTTC.

The V and J genes are TRBV5-1 and TRBJ2-5; tentatively, D is TRBD1 (6 bases). The CDR3 runs 15 residues. The ends were cut back, 4 bases at V and 4 bases at J, with 17 bases in the middle. CDR1 SGHRS and CDR2 YFSETQ come from the germline V gene. CDR3 bases: TGCGCCAGCAGCCGCGACAGGAGTCCCACAGAGACCCAGTACTTC. This gives the protein CASSRDRSPTETQYF.

This clone appeared a single time. The chain combines TRBV5-4 with TRBJ2-2, with 7 bases fitting TRBD1. V lost 1 base, J lost 1 base, and 1 base stayed unmatched. The germline V gene encodes CDR1 SGHNT and CDR2 YYREEE (reference sequence). The CDR3 is 15 residues long. CDR3 sequence: CASSLRQGNTGELFF. The CDR3 bases are TGTGCCAGCAGCTTGAGACAGGGGAACACCGGGGAGCTGTTTTTT.

V gene TRBV4-3 combines with J gene TRBJ2-2; unclear D gene. Trimming stripped 2 bases from V and 1 base from J, with 5 bases between. CDR3 length equals 14 residues. CDR1 and CDR2 (germline): LGHNA, YSLEER. The CDR3 sequence is CASSQRQNTGELFF. The CDR3 nucleotides read TGCGCCAGCAGCCAACGCCAGAACACCGGGGAGCTGTTTTTT.

The CDR3 DNA follows: TGTGCCAGCAGCTTACTCAGGAACCTACCCTACGAGCAGTACTTC. Translation gives CASSLLRNLPYEQYF. The chain couples TRBV7-7 to TRBJ2-7; D unclear. The CDR3 spans 15 residues. Germline V CDR1 and CDR2: SSHAT, FNYEAQ (reference sequence). V gave up 2 bases and J gave up 2 bases, with 13 bases separating them.

A few counts support this clone. V is TRBV18 and J is TRBJ2-7; a possible D gene is TRBD1 (6 bases). The germline V gene has CDR1 KGHSH and CDR2 LQKENI. This CDR3 comprises 12 residues. Trimming took off 3 bases at V and 5 bases at J, with 8 bases between the two ends. The CDR3 coding sequence is TGTGCCAGCTCACCCAGGGGCCACGAGCAGTACTTC. Translating it yields CASSPRGHEQYF.

J is TRBJ2-7 and V is TRBV14; the D is unclear. Germline assignment: CDR1 SGHDN and CDR2 FVKESK. The CDR3 is 12 amino acids. The ends were cut back, 0 bases at V and 6 bases at J, with 6 bases in the middle. The chain's CDR3 is CASSQDQGEQYF. In nucleotides, the CDR3 is TGTGCCAGCAGCCAAGATCAAGGCGAGCAGTACTTC.

This clone came up a few times. This chain uses TRBV19 with TRBJ2-1; D remains ambiguous. Trimming removed 3 bases at V and 4 bases at J, with 4 bases between. CDR3 length: 12 amino acids. The germline V gene has CDR1 LNHDA and CDR2 SQIVND (reference sequence). CDR3 sequence (DNA): TGTGCCAGTAGTATGCGTTACAATGAGCAGTTCTTC. This translates into CASSMRYNEQFF.

The CDR3 region is CASSPAGQGPNYGYTF. Written as DNA, the CDR3 is TGTGCCAGCAGCCCCGCAGGCCAGGGGCCTAACTATGGCTACACCTTC. The J gene is TRBJ1-2, the V gene TRBV25-1; D might be TRBD1 (6 bases). The ends were cut back, 6 bases at V and 0 bases at J, with 17 bases in the middle. The germline gives CDR1 MGHDK, CDR2 SYGVNS. This CDR3 is built from 16 residues.

This rearrangement joins TRBV27 to TRBJ2-5; maybe TRBD1 (5 bases). The CDR3 length is 13 residues. V lost 6 bases, J lost 1 base, and 9 bases lay in between. Per germline, CDR1 MNHEY and CDR2 SMNVEV (reference sequence). The CDR3 region has the DNA TGTGCCAGCAGAGCCGACAGCCAAGAGACCCAGTACTTC. Amino acids: CASRADSQETQYF.

This clone was counted between two and nine times. J is TRBJ1-1 and V is TRBV7-9; D is unresolved. Germline CDR1 is SEHNR and CDR2 is FQNEAQ (reference sequence). With 3 bases removed from V and 1 base from J, the gap between germline ends came to 6 bases. The CDR3 runs to 13 residues. CDR3 loop: CASSLGRNTEAFF. The CDR3 DNA reads as TGTGCCAGCAGCTTGGGGAGGAACACTGAAGCTTTCTTT.

The chain is built from TRBV5-4 and TRBJ2-5; 8 bases align to TRBD1. J gave up 1 base and V 4 bases, and 6 bases lay outside the gene matches. The CDR3 loop spans 15 amino acids. Germline V CDR1 and CDR2: SGHNT, YYREEE (reference sequence). The DNA for the CDR3 is TGTGCCAGCAGCGGCACCGGGACAGGCCAAGAGACCCAGTACTTC. Translating gives CASSGTGTGQETQYF.